The rows below give T cell receptor beta chains drawn from one sample of a study of blood T cell repertoires in COVID-19. Sequenced by immunoSEQ multiplex PCR; TCRdb stores in-frame clones only, minus some. Counted here are 20,000 to 25,000 clones, around 86% occurring once; the ten biggest clones make up around 3.8%. Sequenced: peripheral blood. These receptors all stem from a man aged 50 to 59 with active COVID-19. CDR3s include the opening cysteine and the closing phenylalanine or tryptophan. D genes are given only for firm matches. Clone size is stated in some rows and not others, as once, few, many or a class when expanded.

d_call	v_call	clone_size	j_call	cdr3_aa	cdr3_nt
.	TRBV7-9	.	TRBJ2-5	CASSSYRDEETQYF	TGTGCCAGCAGCTCATACAGGGATGAAGAGACCCAGTACTTC
.	TRBV2	.	TRBJ2-4	CATFGGQGDIQYF	TGTGCCACGTTCGGAGGGCAGGGGGACATTCAGTACTTC
.	TRBV6-6	.	TRBJ1-4	CASGPVRDVLFF	TGTGCCAGCGGTCCGGTCCGGGATGTACTGTTTTTT
TRBD2	TRBV14	.	TRBJ2-3	CASGQRGLLGTQYF	TGTGCCAGCGGGCAGCGGGGCCTCCTGGGTACGCAGTATTTT
.	TRBV3-1/TRBV3-2	.	TRBJ2-3	CASSQDEKGGHTDTQYF	TGTGCCAGCAGCCAAGATGAGAAGGGGGGGCATACAGATACGCAGTATTTT
.	TRBV2	.	TRBJ1-2	CASRRGNYGYTF	TGTGCCAGCCGCCGGGGGAACTATGGCTACACCTTC
.	TRBV11-2	.	TRBJ2-1	CASSLGVLGQGRNEQFF	TGTGCCAGCAGCTTAGGAGTATTGGGGCAGGGGCGCAATGAGCAGTTCTTC
.	TRBV5-6	.	TRBJ1-6	CASSFGLYSYNSPLHF	TGTGCCAGCAGCTTCGGTCTTTACTCCTATAATTCACCCCTCCACTTT
TRBD1	TRBV18	.	TRBJ2-2	CAHRDSDTGELFF	TGTGCCCACCGGGACAGCGACACCGGGGAGCTGTTTTTT
.	TRBV12-3/TRBV12-4	.	TRBJ2-5	CASSFTGRETQYF	TGTGCCAGCAGTTTTACAGGGAGAGAGACCCAGTACTTC
.	TRBV7-8	.	TRBJ2-7	CASSLASPLYEQYF	TGTGCCAGCAGCTTGGCTAGCCCCCTCTACGAGCAGTACTTC
TRBD1	TRBV5-8	.	TRBJ2-7	CASSLAGTGTYEQYF	TGTGCCAGCAGCTTGGCTGGGACAGGGACCTACGAGCAGTACTTC
TRBD2	TRBV5-4	once	TRBJ2-7	CASSSLAGGPGEQYF	TGTGCCAGCAGCTCACTAGCGGGGGGGCCGGGCGAGCAGTACTTC
TRBD2	TRBV3-1/TRBV3-2	.	TRBJ2-7	CASSQGLASYEQYF	TGTGCCAGCAGCCAAGGACTAGCGTCCTACGAGCAGTACTTC
.	TRBV7-3	.	TRBJ2-2	CASSPQGMELFF	TGTGCCAGCAGCCCACAGGGCATGGAGCTGTTTTTT
.	TRBV9	.	TRBJ1-4	CASSATRRGEKLFF	TGTGCCAGCAGCGCAACTAGGAGGGGTGAAAAACTGTTTTTT
TRBD1	TRBV4-3	.	TRBJ1-1	CASSHTGQGVPEAFF	TGCGCCAGCAGCCATACGGGACAGGGCGTCCCTGAAGCTTTCTTT
TRBD1	TRBV5-1	.	TRBJ2-3	CASSSWRTGDQSDTQYF	TGCGCCAGCAGCTCCTGGAGGACAGGGGATCAATCAGATACGCAGTATTTT
.	TRBV9	few	TRBJ1-5	CASSVSPGGGQPQHF	TGTGCCAGCAGCGTGAGTCCGGGGGGCGGACAGCCCCAGCATTTT
.	TRBV2	.	TRBJ2-2	CASRSVNTGELFF	TGTGCCAGCAGGTCCGTGAACACCGGGGAGCTGTTTTTT
TRBD1	TRBV9	once	TRBJ2-1	CASSPRGGGNEQFF	TGTGCCAGCAGCCCACGAGGGGGCGGCAATGAGCAGTTCTTC
.	TRBV19	.	TRBJ2-7	CASSIAAGDEQYF	TGTGCCAGTAGTATCGCCGCAGGGGACGAGCAGTACTTC
TRBD2	TRBV2	.	TRBJ2-1	CASRPGTSAYNEQFF	TGTGCCAGCAGACCCGGGACTAGCGCTTACAATGAGCAGTTCTTC
.	TRBV7-9	few	TRBJ1-1	CASSSYPDTEAFF	TGTGCCAGCAGCTCTTATCCTGACACTGAAGCTTTCTTT
TRBD1	TRBV10-3	once	TRBJ1-1	CAISEDRANTEAFF	TGTGCCATCAGTGAAGACAGGGCGAACACTGAAGCTTTCTTT
TRBD1	TRBV30	once	TRBJ1-1	CAWSVQGATEAFF	TGTGCCTGGAGTGTACAGGGGGCCACTGAAGCTTTCTTT
.	TRBV30	.	TRBJ1-2	CASESHRAGYTF	TGTGCCTCAGAGAGTCACAGGGCGGGCTACACCTTC
.	TRBV3-1/TRBV3-2	.	TRBJ2-1	CASSPLLGGGPNNEQFF	TGTGCCAGCAGCCCCCTCCTTGGGGGGGGGCCAAACAATGAGCAGTTCTTC
TRBD1	TRBV5-1	.	TRBJ2-3	CASSSGQGTDTQYF	TGCGCCAGCAGCTCGGGACAGGGCACAGATACGCAGTATTTT
TRBD1	TRBV29-1	.	TRBJ2-6	CSATGGAGANVLTF	TGCAGCGCCACAGGGGGAGCTGGGGCCAACGTCCTGACTTTC
TRBD2	TRBV12-3/TRBV12-4	.	TRBJ2-1	CASSSRTSRFF	TGTGCCAGCAGTTCCAGGACTAGTAGGTTCTTC
.	TRBV2	.	TRBJ1-3	CASTLRAGPNSGNTIYF	TGTGCCAGCACCCTCCGAGCAGGCCCTAACTCTGGAAACACCATATATTTT
TRBD1	TRBV18	.	TRBJ2-3	CASSPRTGRSADTQYF	TGTGCCAGCTCACCACGGACAGGCCGGTCGGCAGATACGCAGTATTTT
.	TRBV7-8	.	TRBJ1-1	CASSLGRRNTEAFF	TGTGCCAGCAGCTTGGGCAGGCGGAACACTGAAGCTTTCTTT
TRBD1	TRBV6-6	.	TRBJ2-7	CASSYSRQGPHEQYF	TGTGCCAGCAGTTACTCGAGACAGGGGCCGCACGAGCAGTACTTC
.	TRBV19	.	TRBJ1-6	CASSIGNTLSSYNSPLHF	TGTGCCAGTAGTATCGGGAACACGTTGAGCTCCTATAATTCACCCCTCCACTTT
TRBD2	TRBV6-5	.	TRBJ2-5	CASSLTSGGQETQYF	TGTGCCAGCAGCCTGACTAGCGGGGGACAAGAGACCCAGTACTTC
TRBD2	TRBV6-2/TRBV6-3	.	TRBJ2-1	CASSSPGTSQFF	TGTGCCAGCAGCTCCCCGGGGACTAGCCAGTTCTTC
TRBD2	TRBV5-1	.	TRBJ2-1	CASSPLAGHEQFF	TGCGCCAGCAGCCCCCTAGCGGGGCATGAGCAGTTCTTC
.	TRBV3-1/TRBV3-2	.	TRBJ1-1	CASSLYRGDKAFF	TGTGCCAGCAGCCTGTATAGGGGCGACAAAGCTTTCTTT
.	TRBV7-9	.	TRBJ2-1	CASSFAGDEQFF	TGTGCCAGCAGCTTTGCGGGCGATGAGCAGTTCTTC
.	TRBV30	.	TRBJ2-5	CAWSVSRETQYF	TGTGCCTGGAGTGTGTCTAGGGAGACCCAGTACTTC
.	TRBV12-3/TRBV12-4	.	TRBJ1-1	CASLIGGTEAFF	TGTGCCAGCCTAATCGGGGGAACTGAAGCTTTCTTT
.	TRBV4-3	.	TRBJ1-5	CASSQEAHQPQHF	TGCGCCAGCAGCCAAGAAGCCCATCAGCCCCAGCATTTT
TRBD1	TRBV4-1	.	TRBJ1-2	CASSRSGTGFVANYGYTF	TGCGCCAGCAGCCGATCCGGGACAGGGTTCGTAGCTAACTATGGCTACACCTTC
.	TRBV2	.	TRBJ2-5	CASKGNREYQETQYF	TGTGCCAGCAAAGGGAACAGGGAGTACCAAGAGACCCAGTACTTC
.	TRBV11-3	.	TRBJ2-7	CASSLGSDISYEQYF	TGTGCCAGCAGCTTAGGGTCTGACATAAGCTACGAGCAGTACTTC
.	TRBV3-1/TRBV3-2	.	TRBJ1-3	CASSPTWGGSGNTIYF	TGTGCCAGCAGCCCCACCTGGGGGGGATCTGGAAACACCATATATTTT
TRBD1	TRBV18	.	TRBJ1-2	CASSPLTGDSYGYTF	TGTGCCAGCTCACCTTTGACAGGGGACTCCTATGGCTACACCTTC
TRBD1	TRBV30	.	TRBJ1-5	CAWSVVYPGQGNQPQHF	TGTGCCTGGAGTGTTGTGTACCCGGGACAGGGCAATCAGCCCCAGCATTTT
.	TRBV19	.	TRBJ1-5	CASSATGTLNQPQHF	TGTGCCAGTAGTGCAACCGGGACTCTCAATCAGCCCCAGCATTTT
.	TRBV20-1	.	TRBJ1-4	CSASDRLEEKLFF	TGCAGTGCTAGTGACAGGCTGGAAGAAAAACTGTTTTTT
TRBD1	TRBV5-4	.	TRBJ1-2	CASSSETGGLGGYTF	TGTGCCAGCAGCTCGGAGACAGGGGGCCTGGGAGGCTACACCTTC